A selection of T cell receptor beta chains follows, all from one sample in a study of T cell responses to AZD1222 COVID-19 vaccine. Data came from immunoSEQ multiplex PCR; TCRdb stores just in-frame clones and leaves some out. The table has more than 70,000 clones, around 83% seen once. The material was peripheral blood, obtained on day 0 of AZD1222 vaccination. All receptors derive from an adult in good health. The CDR3 runs from the conserved cysteine through the conserved F or W. The order of the fields is J gene, V gene, D gene, CDR3 protein. D genes are given only for firm matches.

TRBJ2-5	TRBV7-2	.	CASSLGWGQETQYF
TRBJ1-2	TRBV4-1	.	CASSQEGDGYTF
TRBJ2-1	TRBV5-4	.	CASSRVDNEQFF
TRBJ2-7	TRBV7-2	.	CASSRLGTRAYEQYF
TRBJ2-1	TRBV11-2	.	CASSLEIGPHNEQFF
TRBJ1-5	TRBV18	.	CASSPPESHEWRNQPQHF
TRBJ2-1	TRBV9	TRBD2	CASSVELAGNNEQFF
TRBJ2-7	TRBV5-1	TRBD1	CASSLVPGQGYEQYF
TRBJ1-4	TRBV6-5	.	CASSYGGAGEKLFF
TRBJ1-1	TRBV6-2/TRBV6-3	.	CASSSRTGTNTEAFF
TRBJ2-7	TRBV5-1	TRBD1	CASSRTGGSYEQYF
TRBJ1-5	TRBV5-4	.	CASSSAGTQNQPQHF
TRBJ2-3	TRBV9	TRBD2	CASSPRRGAGIDTQYF
TRBJ2-3	TRBV7-3	TRBD2	CASSSIAGRDTQYF
TRBJ1-5	TRBV19	TRBD1	CASSDRAGGAEPQHF
TRBJ2-3	TRBV3-1/TRBV3-2	.	CASSQDRGQATQYF
TRBJ1-2	TRBV29-1	.	CSVETAYGYTF
TRBJ1-5	TRBV25-1	TRBD1	CASSDGRGSTQPQHF
TRBJ2-7	TRBV29-1	TRBD2	CSARGGKGSYEQYF
TRBJ2-7	TRBV5-1	TRBD1	CASSFPDRGFYEQYF
TRBJ2-7	TRBV9	TRBD2	CASSVGTSSGGFSYEQYF
TRBJ2-7	TRBV4-3	.	CASSQEPSGGNPYEQYF
TRBJ1-2	TRBV4-1	TRBD1	CASSLQRDSYGYTF
TRBJ1-5	TRBV28	.	CASRFRWRANQPQHF
TRBJ2-7	TRBV19	.	CASSRGRLTSYEQYF
TRBJ1-2	TRBV3-1/TRBV3-2	.	CASSQGPRAGYTF
TRBJ2-7	TRBV6-5	TRBD1	CASFSNRGLYEQYF
TRBJ1-5	TRBV27	TRBD1	CASPKPRTGVNQPQHF
TRBJ2-5	TRBV9	.	CASSVEGGGETQYF
TRBJ2-5	TRBV5-1	.	CASSLATQETQYF
TRBJ2-4	TRBV5-6	.	CASSPPPLAKNIQYF
TRBJ2-7	TRBV19	.	CASTPPREQYF
TRBJ2-5	TRBV11-2	.	CASSPYEQETQYF
TRBJ2-7	TRBV12-5	.	CASGFGFGEQYF
TRBJ2-3	TRBV12-3/TRBV12-4	TRBD1	CATRGLTDTQYF
TRBJ2-1	TRBV5-1	.	CASSLAGNQARGGDEQFF
TRBJ1-4	TRBV9	.	CASSVGPTTNEKLFF
TRBJ1-2	TRBV20-1	.	CSARATWGYTF
TRBJ1-2	TRBV4-1	TRBD1	CASSQTRTGDLSNYGYTF
TRBJ2-2	TRBV7-2	TRBD1	CASRPGQGATGELFF
TRBJ1-2	TRBV28	TRBD1	CASRPGQPYGYTF
TRBJ2-3	TRBV5-8	TRBD1	CASTTMDRGADTQYF
TRBJ1-2	TRBV24-1	TRBD1	CATRPSGTGDGYGYTF
TRBJ2-5	TRBV29-1	.	CSVFKGEFQETQYF
TRBJ2-2	TRBV19	.	CASSMRVDTGELFF
TRBJ1-4	TRBV28	.	CASSSSSEKLFF
TRBJ2-3	TRBV29-1	TRBD1	CSVEGQGYTDTQYF
TRBJ2-7	TRBV4-3	.	CASSSDRAGSYEQYF
TRBJ2-7	TRBV27	.	CASSLSPGSIYEQYF
TRBJ2-5	TRBV7-3	.	CASSPDLRGWAETQYF